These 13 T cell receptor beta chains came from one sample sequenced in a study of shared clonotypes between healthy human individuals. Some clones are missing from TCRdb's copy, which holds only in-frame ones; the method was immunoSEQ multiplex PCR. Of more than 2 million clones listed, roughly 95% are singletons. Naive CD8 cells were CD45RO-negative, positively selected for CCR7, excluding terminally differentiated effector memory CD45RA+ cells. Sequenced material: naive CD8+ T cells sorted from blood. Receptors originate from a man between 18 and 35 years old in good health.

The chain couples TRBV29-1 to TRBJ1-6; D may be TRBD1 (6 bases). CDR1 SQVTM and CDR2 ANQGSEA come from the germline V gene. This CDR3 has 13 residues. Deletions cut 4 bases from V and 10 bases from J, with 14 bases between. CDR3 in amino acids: CSVATGLGSPLHF. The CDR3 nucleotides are TGCAGCGTTGCTACAGGGTTGGGGTCACCCCTCCACTTT.

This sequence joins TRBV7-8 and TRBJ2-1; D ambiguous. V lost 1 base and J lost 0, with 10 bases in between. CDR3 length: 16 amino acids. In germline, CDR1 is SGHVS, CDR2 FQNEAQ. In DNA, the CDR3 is TGTGCCAGCAGCTTAGTCACAGAGAGCTCCTACAATGAGCAGTTCTTC. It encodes CASSLVTESSYNEQFF.

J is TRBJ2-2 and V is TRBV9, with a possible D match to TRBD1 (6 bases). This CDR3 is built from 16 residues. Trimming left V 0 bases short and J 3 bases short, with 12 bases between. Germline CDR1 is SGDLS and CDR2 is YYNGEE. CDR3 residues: CASSVDRDTYTGELFF. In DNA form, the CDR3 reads TGTGCCAGCAGCGTAGACCGGGACACTTACACCGGGGAGCTGTTTTTT.

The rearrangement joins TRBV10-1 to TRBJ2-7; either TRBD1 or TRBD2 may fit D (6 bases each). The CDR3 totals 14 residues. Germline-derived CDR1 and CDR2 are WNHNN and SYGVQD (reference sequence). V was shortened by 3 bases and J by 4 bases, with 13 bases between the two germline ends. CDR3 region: CASSDGGGPYEQYF. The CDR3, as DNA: TGCGCCAGCAGTGATGGAGGGGGGCCTTACGAGCAGTACTTC.

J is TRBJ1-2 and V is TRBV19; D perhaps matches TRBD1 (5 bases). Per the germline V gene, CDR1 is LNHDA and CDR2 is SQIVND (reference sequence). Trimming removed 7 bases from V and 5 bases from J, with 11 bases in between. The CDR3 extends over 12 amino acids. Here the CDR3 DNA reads TGTGCCAGTAAGGGGACGCCGTATGGCTACACCTTC. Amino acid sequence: CASKGTPYGYTF.

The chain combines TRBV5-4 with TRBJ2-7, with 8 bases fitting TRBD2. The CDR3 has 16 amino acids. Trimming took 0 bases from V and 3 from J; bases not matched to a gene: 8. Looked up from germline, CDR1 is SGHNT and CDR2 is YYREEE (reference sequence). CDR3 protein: CASSLAAGGGVYEQYF. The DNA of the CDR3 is TGTGCCAGCAGCTTGGCGGCGGGAGGCGGCGTCTACGAGCAGTACTTC.

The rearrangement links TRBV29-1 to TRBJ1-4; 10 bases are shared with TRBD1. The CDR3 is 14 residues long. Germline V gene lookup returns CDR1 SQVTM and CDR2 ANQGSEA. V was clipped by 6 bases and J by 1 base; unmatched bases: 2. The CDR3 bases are TGCAGCGTGCGGGACAGGGGAACTAATGAAAAACTGTTTTTT. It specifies CSVRDRGTNEKLFF.

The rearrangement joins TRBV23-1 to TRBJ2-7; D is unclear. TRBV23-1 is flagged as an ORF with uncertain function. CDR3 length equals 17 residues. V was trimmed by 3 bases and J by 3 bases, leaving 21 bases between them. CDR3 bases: TGCGCCAGCAGTCACCAGCCGCAGGCCCGAAACGGCTACGAGCAGTACTTC. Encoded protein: CASSHQPQARNGYEQYF.

In nucleotides, the CDR3 is TGTGCCAGCAGCCTCAGTTCAGGGACTTGGCCCTACAATGAGCAGTTCTTC. This translates into CASSLSSGTWPYNEQFF. This sequence joins TRBV7-3 and TRBJ2-1; the D gene is possibly TRBD2 (6 bases). CDR3 length equals 17 residues. Germline values: CDR1 SGHTA, CDR2 FQGTGA. Trimming left V 5 bases short and J 2 bases short, with 19 bases between.

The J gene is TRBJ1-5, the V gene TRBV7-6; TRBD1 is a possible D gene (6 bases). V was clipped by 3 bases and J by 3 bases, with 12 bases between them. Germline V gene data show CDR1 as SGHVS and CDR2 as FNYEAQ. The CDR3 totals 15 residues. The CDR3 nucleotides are TGTGCCAGCAGCTTGTGGGGGGCCGACAATCAGCCCCAGCATTTT. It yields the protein CASSLWGADNQPQHF.

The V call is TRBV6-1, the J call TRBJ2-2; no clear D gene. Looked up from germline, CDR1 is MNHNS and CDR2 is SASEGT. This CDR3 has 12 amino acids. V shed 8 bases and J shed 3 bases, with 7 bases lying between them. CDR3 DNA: TGTGCCAGCCTTTGGTACACCGGGGAGCTGTTTTTT. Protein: CASLWYTGELFF.

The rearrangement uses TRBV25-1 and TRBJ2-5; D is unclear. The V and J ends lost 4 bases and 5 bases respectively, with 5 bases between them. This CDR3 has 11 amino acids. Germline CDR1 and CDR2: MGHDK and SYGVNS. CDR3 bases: TGTGCCAGCAGTGGTTCGGAGACCCAGTACTTC. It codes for CASSGSETQYF. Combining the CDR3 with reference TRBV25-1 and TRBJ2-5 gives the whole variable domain EADIYQTPRYLVIGTGKKITLECSQTMGHDKMYWYQQDPGMELHLIHYSYGVNSTEKGDLSSESTVSRIRTEHFPLTLESARPSHTSQYLCASSGSETQYFGPGTRLLVL.

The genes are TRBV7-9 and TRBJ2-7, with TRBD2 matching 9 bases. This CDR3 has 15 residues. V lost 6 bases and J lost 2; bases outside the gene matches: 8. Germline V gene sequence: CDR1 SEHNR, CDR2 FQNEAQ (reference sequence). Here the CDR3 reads CASSPASGTAYEQYF. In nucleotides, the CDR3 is TGTGCCAGCAGTCCCGCTAGCGGGACGGCCTACGAGCAGTACTTC.